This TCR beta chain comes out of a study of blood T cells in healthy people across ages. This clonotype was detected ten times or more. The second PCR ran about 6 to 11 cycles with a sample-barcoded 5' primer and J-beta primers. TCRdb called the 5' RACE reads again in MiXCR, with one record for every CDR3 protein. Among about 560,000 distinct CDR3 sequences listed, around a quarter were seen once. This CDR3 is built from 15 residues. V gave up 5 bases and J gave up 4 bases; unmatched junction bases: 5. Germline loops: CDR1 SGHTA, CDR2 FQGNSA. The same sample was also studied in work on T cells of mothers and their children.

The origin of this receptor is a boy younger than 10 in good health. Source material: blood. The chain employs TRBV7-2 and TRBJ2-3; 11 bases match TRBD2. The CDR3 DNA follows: TGTGCCAGCAGCGTTACTAGCGGGAGTCCAGATACGCAGTATTTT. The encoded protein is CASSVTSGSPDTQYF.